The 10 T cell receptor beta chains listed next were all sequenced from one sample in a study of blood T cell repertoires in COVID-19. Method: immunoSEQ multiplex PCR; TCRdb's copy keeps in-frame clones and lacks some. The sample consists of about 250,000 clones, about 85% of them appearing once. Sequenced: PBMCs or T cells enriched from blood (not recorded which). These receptors all stem from a woman aged 45-60 years who had recovered from COVID-19.

The chain is built from TRBV28 and TRBJ2-7; the match to TRBD2 covers 13 bases. The CDR3 covers 15 residues. V was clipped by 6 bases and J by 2 bases; unmatched bases: 4. The germline V gene has CDR1 MDHEN and CDR2 SYDVKM. The CDR3 protein is CASSAGTSGTYEQYF. The DNA of the CDR3 is TGTGCCAGCAGCGCCGGGACTAGCGGGACCTACGAGCAGTACTTC.

The rearrangement uses TRBV30 and TRBJ1-3, with D unresolved. V lost 2 bases and J 0 bases, leaving 8 bases between the germline ends. The germline V gene encodes CDR1 GTSNPN and CDR2 SVGIG (reference sequence). CDR3 length equals 14 residues. The chain's CDR3 is CAWSRSVSGNTIYF. The CDR3 bases are TGTGCCTGGAGTCGGAGTGTCTCTGGAAACACCATATATTTT.

The rearrangement links TRBV4-3 to TRBJ2-7; 10 nucleotides agree with TRBD1. Germline CDR1 reads LGHNA; CDR2 reads YSLEER. This CDR3 comprises 15 residues. The J segment lost 4 bases and the V segment lost 2 bases, leaving 5 bases of the junction unmatched. CDR3 in amino acids: CASSQRPGQGYEQYF. The CDR3 DNA follows: TGCGCCAGCAGCCAACGTCCGGGACAGGGGTACGAGCAGTACTTC.

The chain joins TRBV19 to TRBJ1-2, with 9 bases matching TRBD1. Trimming at V came to 6 bases and at J to 6 bases, leaving 5 bases not matched to a gene. CDR1 and CDR2 (germline): LNHDA, SQIVND (reference sequence). The CDR3 runs 13 residues. The CDR3 here is CASSRTGDNGYTF. The CDR3 bases are TGTGCCAGTAGCCGGACAGGGGATAATGGCTACACCTTC. The variable domain in full, with the rest retrieved from reference TRBV19 and TRBJ1-2, is DGGITQSPKYLFRKEGQNVTLSCEQNLNHDAMYWYRQDPGQGLRLIYYSQIVNDFQKGDIAEGYSVSREKKESFPLTVTSAQKNPTAFYLCASSRTGDNGYTFGSGTRLTVV.

This chain connects TRBV5-1 to TRBJ1-4; D possibly corresponds to TRBD1 (5 bases). V gave up 0 bases and J gave up 8 bases, with 17 bases separating them. Germline lookup yields CDR1 SGHRS and CDR2 YFSETQ. This CDR3 region has 16 residues. The CDR3 DNA reads TGCGCCAGCAGCTTGGGTTTGCAGGGTCTAACGGAAAAACTGTTTTTT. Its translation is CASSLGLQGLTEKLFF.

This chain links TRBV6-2 or TRBV6-3 with TRBJ2-3; D is possibly TRBD1 (7 bases). Germline assignment: CDR1 MNHEY and CDR2 SVGEGT. CDR3 length: 16 amino acids. Trimming stripped 6 bases from V and 6 bases from J, with 22 bases between. The CDR3 nucleotides read TGTGCCAGCAGCACAGGGGTTAGCGGAGGTTGGGATACGCAGTATTTT. Protein: CASSTGVSGGWDTQYF.

The CDR3 spells CASSPGGSGNTIYF. CDR3 nucleotide sequence: TGTGCCAGCAGCCCCGGGGGCTCTGGAAACACCATATATTTT. V is TRBV14 and J is TRBJ1-3; D perhaps matches TRBD1 (5 bases). V was pared by 4 bases and J by 0 bases, with 7 bases between. The CDR3 consists of 14 residues. CDR1 is SGHDN and CDR2 is FVKESK in the germline V gene. Variable domain in full (rest from reference TRBV14 and TRBJ1-3): EAGVTQFPSHSVIEKGQTVTLRCDPISGHDNLYWYRRVMGKEIKFLLHFVKESKQDESGMPNNRFLAERTGGTYSTLKVQPAELEDSGVYFCASSPGGSGNTIYFGEGSWLTVV.

This chain connects TRBV27 to TRBJ1-5; D is possibly TRBD1 (6 bases). Germline V gene lookup returns CDR1 MNHEY and CDR2 SMNVEV (reference sequence). Trimming removed 5 bases at V and 7 bases at J, with 12 bases between. This CDR3 has 13 residues. The CDR3 nucleotides read TGTGCCAGCAGTGATGGGGGCTTACAGCCCCAGCATTTT. Its translation: CASSDGGLQPQHF.

The table lists this clone with a count of one. The gene calls are TRBV10-3 and TRBJ1-5; unclear D gene. Germline V gene lookup returns CDR1 ENHRY and CDR2 SYGVKD. The CDR3 is made up of 15 amino acids. V was pared by 7 bases and J by 0 bases, with 13 bases between. In DNA form, the CDR3 reads TGTGCCATCAAGTCGGCAGGAAATAGCAATCAGCCCCAGCATTTT. Translated: CAIKSAGNSNQPQHF.

This clone was counted a single time. The chain links TRBV11-2 to TRBJ1-5; TRBD1 matches 8 bases. The CDR3 spans 14 residues. CDR1 and CDR2 from the germline V gene are SGHAT and FQNNGV. V was clipped by 4 bases and J by 5 bases; unmatched bases: 4. CDR3 amino acids: CASSSTGAYQPQHF. Here the CDR3 DNA reads TGTGCCAGCAGCTCGACAGGGGCTTATCAGCCCCAGCATTTT. Together with reference TRBV11-2 and TRBJ1-5, the CDR3 gives the full variable domain: EAGVAQSPRYKIIEKRQSVAFWCNPISGHATLYWYQQILGQGPKLLIQFQNNGVVDDSQLPKDRFSAERLKGVDSTLKIQPAKLEDSAVYLCASSSTGAYQPQHFGDGTRLSIL.